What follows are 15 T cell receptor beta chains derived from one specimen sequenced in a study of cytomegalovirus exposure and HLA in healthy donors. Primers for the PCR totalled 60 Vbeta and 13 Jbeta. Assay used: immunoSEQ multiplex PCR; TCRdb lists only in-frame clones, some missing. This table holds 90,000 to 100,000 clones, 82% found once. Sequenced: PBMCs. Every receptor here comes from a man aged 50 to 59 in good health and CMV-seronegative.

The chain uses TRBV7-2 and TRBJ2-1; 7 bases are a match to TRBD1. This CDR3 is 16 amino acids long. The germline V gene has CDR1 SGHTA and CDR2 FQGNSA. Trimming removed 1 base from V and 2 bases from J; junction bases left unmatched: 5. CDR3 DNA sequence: TGTGCCAGCAGCTTAGTGGGGACAGAGCCCTACAATGAGCAGTTCTTC. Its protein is CASSLVGTEPYNEQFF.

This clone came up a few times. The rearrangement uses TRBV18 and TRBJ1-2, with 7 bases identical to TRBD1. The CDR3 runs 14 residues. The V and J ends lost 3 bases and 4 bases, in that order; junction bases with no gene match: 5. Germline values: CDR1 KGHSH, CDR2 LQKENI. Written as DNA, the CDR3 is TGTGCCAGCTCACCCTCAGGGGACAGCTATGGCTACACCTTC. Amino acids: CASSPSGDSYGYTF.

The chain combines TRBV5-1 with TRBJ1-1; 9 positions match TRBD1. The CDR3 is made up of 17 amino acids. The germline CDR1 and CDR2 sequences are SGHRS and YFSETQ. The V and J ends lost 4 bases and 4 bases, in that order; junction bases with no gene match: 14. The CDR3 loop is CASSQGQGSSWFTEAFF. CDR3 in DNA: TGCGCCAGCAGCCAGGGACAGGGCTCCTCTTGGTTCACTGAAGCTTTCTTT. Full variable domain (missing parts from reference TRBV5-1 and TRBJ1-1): KAGVTQTPRYLIKTRGQQVTLSCSPISGHRSVSWYQQTPGQGLQFLFEYFSETQRNKGNFPGRFSGRQFSNSRSEMNVSTLELGDSALYLCASSQGQGSSWFTEAFFGQGTRLTVV.

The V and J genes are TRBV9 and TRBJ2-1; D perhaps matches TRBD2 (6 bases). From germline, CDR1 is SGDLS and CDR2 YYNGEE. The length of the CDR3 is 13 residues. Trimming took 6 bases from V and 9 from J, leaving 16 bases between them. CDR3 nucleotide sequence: TGTGCCAGCAACCTTAGGGACTCCGCTGAGCAGTTCTTC. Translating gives CASNLRDSAEQFF.

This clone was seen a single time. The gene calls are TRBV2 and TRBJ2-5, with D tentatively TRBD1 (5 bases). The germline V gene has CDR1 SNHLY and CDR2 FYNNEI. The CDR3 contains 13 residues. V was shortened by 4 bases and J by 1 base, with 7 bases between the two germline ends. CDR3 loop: CASSVQGQETQYF. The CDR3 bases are TGTGCCAGCAGTGTTCAGGGCCAAGAGACCCAGTACTTC.

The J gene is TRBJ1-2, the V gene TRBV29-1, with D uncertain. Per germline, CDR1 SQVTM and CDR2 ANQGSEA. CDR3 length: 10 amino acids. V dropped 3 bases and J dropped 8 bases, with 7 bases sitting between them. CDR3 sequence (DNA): TGCAGCGTTGACTCGGGAGGCTACACCTTC. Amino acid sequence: CSVDSGGYTF.

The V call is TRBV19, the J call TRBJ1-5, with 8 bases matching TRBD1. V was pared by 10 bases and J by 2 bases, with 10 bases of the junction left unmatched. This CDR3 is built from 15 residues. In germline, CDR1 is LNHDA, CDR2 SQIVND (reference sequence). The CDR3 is CATTGVGVRNQPQHF. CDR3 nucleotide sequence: TGTGCCACGACAGGGGTTGGCGTTCGCAATCAGCCCCAGCATTTT.

The chain's CDR3 is CASSTQAGTGAYYGYTF. The CDR3 DNA follows: TGTGCCAGTAGTACTCAAGCCGGGACAGGGGCATACTATGGCTACACCTTC. The rearrangement links TRBV19 to TRBJ1-2; TRBD1 aligns across 10 bases. The CDR3 runs 17 residues. V shed 4 bases and J 3 bases; nucleotides not matched to a gene: 11. Looked up from germline, CDR1 is LNHDA and CDR2 is SQIVND (reference sequence).

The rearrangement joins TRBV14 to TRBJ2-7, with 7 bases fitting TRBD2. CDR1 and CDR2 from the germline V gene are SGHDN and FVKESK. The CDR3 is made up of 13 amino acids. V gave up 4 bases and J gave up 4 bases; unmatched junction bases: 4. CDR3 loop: CASSPREEYEQYF. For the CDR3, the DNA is TGTGCCAGCAGCCCTCGGGAGGAGTACGAGCAGTACTTC.

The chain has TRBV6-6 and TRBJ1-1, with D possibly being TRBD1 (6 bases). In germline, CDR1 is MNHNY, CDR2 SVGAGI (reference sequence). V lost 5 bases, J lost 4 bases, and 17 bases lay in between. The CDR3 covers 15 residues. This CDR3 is CASSDLSRGGTEAFF. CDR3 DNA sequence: TGTGCCAGCAGTGATCTGTCCCGAGGGGGCACTGAAGCTTTCTTT.

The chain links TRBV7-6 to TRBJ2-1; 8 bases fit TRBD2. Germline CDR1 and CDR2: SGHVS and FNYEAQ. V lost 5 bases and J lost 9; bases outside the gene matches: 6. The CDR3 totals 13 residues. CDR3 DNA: TGTGCCAGCAGCGCCCCGGGACTAGGTGAGCAGTTCTTC. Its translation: CASSAPGLGEQFF.

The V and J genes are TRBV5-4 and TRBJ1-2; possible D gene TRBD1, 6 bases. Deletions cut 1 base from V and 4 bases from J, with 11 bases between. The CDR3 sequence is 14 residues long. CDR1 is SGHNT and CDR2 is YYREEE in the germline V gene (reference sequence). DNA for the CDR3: TGTGCCAGCAGCTTGTTCGACAGGCCCTATGGCTACACCTTC. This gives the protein CASSLFDRPYGYTF.

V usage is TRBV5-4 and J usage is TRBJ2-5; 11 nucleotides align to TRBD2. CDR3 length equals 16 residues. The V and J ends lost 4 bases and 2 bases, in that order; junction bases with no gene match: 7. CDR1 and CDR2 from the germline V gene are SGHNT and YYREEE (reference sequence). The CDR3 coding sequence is TGTGCCAGCAGCCTAACTAGCGGGAGTCATCAAGAGACCCAGTACTTC. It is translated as CASSLTSGSHQETQYF.

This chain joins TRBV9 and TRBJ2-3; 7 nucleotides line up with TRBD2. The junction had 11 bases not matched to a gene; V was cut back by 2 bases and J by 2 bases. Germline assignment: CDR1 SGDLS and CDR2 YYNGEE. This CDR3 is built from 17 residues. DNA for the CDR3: TGTGCCAGCAGCGTCCAAGCGGGAACCCTATCCACAGATACGCAGTATTTT. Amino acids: CASSVQAGTLSTDTQYF.

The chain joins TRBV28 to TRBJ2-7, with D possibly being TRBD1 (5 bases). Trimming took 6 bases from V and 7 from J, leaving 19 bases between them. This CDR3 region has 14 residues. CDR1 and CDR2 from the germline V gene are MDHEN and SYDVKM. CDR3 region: CASSTLRVLGEQYF. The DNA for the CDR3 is TGTGCCAGCAGCACACTCAGGGTGCTGGGGGAGCAGTACTTC. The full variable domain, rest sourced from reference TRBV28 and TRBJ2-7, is DVKVTQSSRYLVKRTGEKVFLECVQDMDHENMFWYRQDPGLGLRLIYFSYDVKMKEKGDIPEGYSVSREKKERFSLILESASTNQTSMYLCASSTLRVLGEQYFGPGTRLTVT.